This T cell receptor (beta chain) was identified in a study of cytomegalovirus exposure and HLA in healthy donors. Study summary: A data release that came early held 80 million or so unique TCRs from HLA-typed donors.

Overall study results and limits: HLA restriction was apparent for most CMV-associated TCR beta chains in a later analysis. Only CMV serostatus was available as immune exposure information.

Vbeta (60) and Jbeta (13) primers were used in the PCR. Authors' processing steps: Around 9.9 million shared chains were among the 60 million to 80 million unique TCR beta chains that a later analysis counted. TCRdb's table, derived via immunoSEQ multiplex PCR, lists solely in-frame clones and lacks some. That table supplies the V and J calls and clone size; D and trimming were determined from the DNA. The sample holds over 85,000 clones, roughly two thirds seen once. The CDR3 is 15 residues long. In germline, CDR1 is MNHEY, CDR2 SVGAGI. The J segment lost 7 bases and the V segment lost 6 bases, leaving 9 bases of the junction unmatched. This clone was counted a few times. Its antigen is not identified.

The J gene is TRBJ1-1, the V gene TRBV6-5, with 12 nucleotides matching TRBD1. The sequence was obtained from a middle-aged man in good health and CMV-seronegative. Sequencing used PBMCs. DNA of the CDR3: TGTGCCAGCAGGGGGACAGGGGGCAAAATAAGTGAAGCTTTCTTT. This sequence encodes CASRGTGGKISEAFF.